One and the same sample provided the 4 T cell receptor beta chains below, sequenced in a study of post-analysis software for immune sequencing data. Their antigens remain unidentified. TCR beta cDNA libraries had unique molecular identifiers. TCRdb itself ran the PCR reads through MiXCR, one entry per CDR3 protein. The sample carries hundreds of thousands of distinct CDR3 sequences, about 40% recorded once. The study's findings and limits: Five or six TRBV segments, TRBV5-6, TRBV5-1 and TRBV20-1 among them, were found more frequent in patients than controls.

The sample comprised blood. The receptors were gathered from a girl aged 10-17 years with multiple sclerosis.

The rearrangement uses TRBV20-1 and TRBJ2-7; 12 nucleotides match TRBD1. The V segment lost 3 bases and the J segment 5 bases; nucleotides outside the gene matches: 5. CDR1 DFQATT and CDR2 SNEGSKA come from the germline V gene (reference sequence). The CDR3 consists of 14 residues. The DNA for the CDR3 is TGCAGTGCTAGTTCCGGGACAGGGGGCGACGAGCAGTACTTC. Translated, it gives CSASSGTGGDEQYF.

The chain carries TRBV4-1 and TRBJ2-7; 8 bases are a match to TRBD2. The junction had 7 bases not matched to a gene; V was cut back by 0 bases and J by 3 bases. Germline V gene sequence: CDR1 MGHRA, CDR2 YSYEKL. The CDR3 has 16 residues. CDR3 in amino acids: CASSQDPREARYEQYF. Here the CDR3 DNA reads TGCGCCAGCAGCCAAGATCCGCGGGAGGCCCGCTACGAGCAGTACTTC.

The J gene is TRBJ2-7, the V gene TRBV10-3; D gene unclear. Germline CDR1 and CDR2: ENHRY and SYGVKD. The length of the CDR3 is 14 residues. Trimming cost V 8 bases and J 6 bases, with 20 bases left between them. The CDR3 bases are TGTGCCATCCCTGCCGGGCCGATCGGTCGCGAGCAGTACTTC. This codes for CAIPAGPIGREQYF.

The chain uses TRBV7-2 and TRBJ2-1; 9 nucleotides align to TRBD2. The CDR3 sequence is 15 residues long. After removal of 1 base from V and 9 bases from J, the junction contained 7 bases not matched to a gene. The germline V gene encodes CDR1 SGHTA and CDR2 FQGNSA. CDR3 loop: CASSLVQLAGSEQFF. For the CDR3, the DNA is TGTGCCAGCAGCTTAGTTCAGCTAGCGGGAAGTGAGCAGTTCTTC. Using reference TRBV7-2 and TRBJ2-1 for the parts outside the CDR3, the full variable domain is GAGVSQSPSNKVTEKGKDVELRCDPISGHTALYWYRQSLGQGLEFLIYFQGNSAPDKSGLPSDRFSAERTGGSVSTLTIQRTQQEDSAVYLCASSLVQLAGSEQFFGPGTRLTVL.